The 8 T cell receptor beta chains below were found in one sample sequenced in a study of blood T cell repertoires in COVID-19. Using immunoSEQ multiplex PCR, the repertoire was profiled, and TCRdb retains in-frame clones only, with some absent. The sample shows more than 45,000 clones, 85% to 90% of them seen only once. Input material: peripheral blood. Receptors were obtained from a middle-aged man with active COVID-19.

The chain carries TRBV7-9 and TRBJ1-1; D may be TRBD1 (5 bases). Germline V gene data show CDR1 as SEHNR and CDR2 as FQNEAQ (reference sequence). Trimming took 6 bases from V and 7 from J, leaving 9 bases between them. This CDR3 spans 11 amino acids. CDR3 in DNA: TGTGCCAGCAGACTTACAGGTGAAGCTTTCTTT. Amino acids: CASRLTGEAFF.

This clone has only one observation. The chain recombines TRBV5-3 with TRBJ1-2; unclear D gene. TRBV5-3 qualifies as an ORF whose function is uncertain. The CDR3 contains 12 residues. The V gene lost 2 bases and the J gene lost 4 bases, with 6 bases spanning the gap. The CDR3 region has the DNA TGTGCCAGAAGCTTCTCCCCCTATGGCTACACCTTC. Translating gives CARSFSPYGYTF.

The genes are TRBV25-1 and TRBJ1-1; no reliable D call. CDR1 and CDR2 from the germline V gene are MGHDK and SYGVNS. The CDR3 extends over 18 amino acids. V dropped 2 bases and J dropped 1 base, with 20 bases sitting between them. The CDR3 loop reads CASSESRGEWRGNTEAFF. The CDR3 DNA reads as TGTGCCAGCAGTGAAAGCAGAGGAGAGTGGCGGGGGAACACTGAAGCTTTCTTT.

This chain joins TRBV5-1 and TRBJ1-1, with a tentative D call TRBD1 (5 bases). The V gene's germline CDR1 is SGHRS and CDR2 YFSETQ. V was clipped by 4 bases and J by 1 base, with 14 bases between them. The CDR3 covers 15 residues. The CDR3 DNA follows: TGCGCCAGCAGCACAACCGGGACTGGGAACACTGAAGCTTTCTTT. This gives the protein CASSTTGTGNTEAFF.

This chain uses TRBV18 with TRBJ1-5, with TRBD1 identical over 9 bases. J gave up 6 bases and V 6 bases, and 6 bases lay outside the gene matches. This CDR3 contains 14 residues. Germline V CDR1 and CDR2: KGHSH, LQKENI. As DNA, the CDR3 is TGTGCCAGCTCGACAGGGGGTTCGGGTCAGCCCCAGCATTTT. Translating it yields CASSTGGSGQPQHF.

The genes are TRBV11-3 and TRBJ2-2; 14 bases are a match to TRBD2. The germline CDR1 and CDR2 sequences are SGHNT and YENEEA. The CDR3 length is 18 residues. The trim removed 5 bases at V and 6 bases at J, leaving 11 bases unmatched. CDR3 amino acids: CASSARYGTSGSSGELFF. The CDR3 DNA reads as TGTGCCAGCAGCGCCCGTTATGGGACTAGCGGGAGCTCCGGGGAGCTGTTTTTT.

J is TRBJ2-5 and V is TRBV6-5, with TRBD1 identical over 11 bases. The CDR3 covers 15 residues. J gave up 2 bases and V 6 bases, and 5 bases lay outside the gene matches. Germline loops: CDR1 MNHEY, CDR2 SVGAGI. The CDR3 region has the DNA TGTGCCAGCAGAAGGACAGGGGGCCGACAAGAGACCCAGTACTTC. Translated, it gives CASRRTGGRQETQYF.

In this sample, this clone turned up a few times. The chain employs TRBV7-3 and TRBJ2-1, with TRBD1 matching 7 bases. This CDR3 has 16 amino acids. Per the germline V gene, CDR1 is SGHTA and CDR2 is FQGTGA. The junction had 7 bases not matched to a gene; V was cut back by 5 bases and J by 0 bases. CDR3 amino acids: CASSPGGDGSYNEQFF. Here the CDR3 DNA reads TGTGCCAGCAGCCCAGGGGGAGACGGCTCCTACAATGAGCAGTTCTTC.